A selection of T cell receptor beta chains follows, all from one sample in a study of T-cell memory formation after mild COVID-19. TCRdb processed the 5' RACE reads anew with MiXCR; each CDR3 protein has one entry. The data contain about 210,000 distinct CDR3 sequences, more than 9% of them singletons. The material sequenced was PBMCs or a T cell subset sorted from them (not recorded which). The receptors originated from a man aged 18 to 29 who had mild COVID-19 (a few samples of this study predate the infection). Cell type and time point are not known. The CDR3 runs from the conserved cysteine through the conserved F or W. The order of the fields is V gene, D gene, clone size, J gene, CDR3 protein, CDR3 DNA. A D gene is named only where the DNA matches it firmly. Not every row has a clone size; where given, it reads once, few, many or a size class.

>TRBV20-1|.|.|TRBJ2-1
CSARAQKDEQFF
TGCAGTGCTAGAGCCCAGAAAGATGAGCAGTTCTTC
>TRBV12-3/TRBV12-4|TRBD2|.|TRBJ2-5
CASRGLGLAGAETQYF
TGTGCCAGCCGAGGCCTGGGACTAGCGGGGGCAGAGACCCAGTACTTC
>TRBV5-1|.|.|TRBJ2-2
CASGSANTGELFF
TGCGCCAGCGGGTCCGCGAACACCGGGGAGCTGTTTTTT
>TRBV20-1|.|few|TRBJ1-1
CSARDMQSEAFF
TGCAGTGCTAGAGACATGCAGTCTGAAGCTTTCTTT
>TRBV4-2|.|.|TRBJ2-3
CASSLGSVTGTDTQYF
TGTGCCAGCAGCCTTGGCTCCGTTACTGGCACAGATACGCAGTATTTT
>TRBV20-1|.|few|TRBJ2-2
CSAVPPDLAGELFF
TGCAGTGCTGTTCCGCCTGATCTGGCCGGGGAGCTGTTTTTT
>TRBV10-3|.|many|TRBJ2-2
CAISGEGRLTGELFF
TGTGCCATCAGTGGTGAGGGGCGACTCACCGGGGAGCTGTTTTTT
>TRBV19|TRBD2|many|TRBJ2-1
CASSSPSGGAYYNEQFF
TGTGCCAGTAGTAGCCCCAGCGGGGGTGCATACTACAATGAGCAGTTCTTC
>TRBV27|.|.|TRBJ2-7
CASSSTLRTGVSYEQYF
TGTGCCAGCAGTTCCACCCTCCGAACGGGCGTATCCTACGAGCAGTACTTC
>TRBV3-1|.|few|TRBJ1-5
CASSQTLERNQPQHF
TGTGCCAGCAGCCAAACTTTGGAGCGGAATCAGCCCCAGCATTTT
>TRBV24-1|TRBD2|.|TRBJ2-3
CATRGAGEDTQYF
TGTGCCACCAGGGGCGCGGGAGAAGACACGCAGTATTTT
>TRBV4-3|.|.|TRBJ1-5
CASSQDPLRSGPQHF
TGCGCCAGCAGCCAAGATCCATTGAGGTCTGGGCCCCAGCATTTT
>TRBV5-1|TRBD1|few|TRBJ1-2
CASSNRGANYGYTF
TGCGCCAGCAGCAACAGGGGAGCTAACTATGGCTACACCTTC
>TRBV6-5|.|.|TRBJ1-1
CASRRGVSTEAFF
TGTGCCAGCCGGAGGGGGGTAAGCACTGAAGCTTTCTTT
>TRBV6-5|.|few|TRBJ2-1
CASSPQGGGNNEQFF
TGTGCCAGCAGTCCCCAGGGGGGGGGGAACAATGAGCAGTTCTTC
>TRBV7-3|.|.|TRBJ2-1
CASSSPRGEQFF
TGTGCCAGCAGCTCCCCTAGAGGTGAGCAGTTCTTC
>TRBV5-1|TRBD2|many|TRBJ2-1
CASSPPGTSGGHEQFF
TGCGCCAGCAGCCCCCCCGGGACTAGCGGGGGACATGAGCAGTTCTTC
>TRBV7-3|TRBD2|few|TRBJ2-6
CASSSSGGLGANVLTF
TGTGCCAGCAGCTCCTCGGGGGGGCTCGGGGCCAACGTCCTGACTTTC
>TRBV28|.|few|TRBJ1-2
CASGTDYGYTF
TGTGCCAGCGGGACGGACTATGGCTACACCTTC
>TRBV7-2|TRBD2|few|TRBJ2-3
CASSALAGANIDTDTQYF
TGTGCCAGCAGCGCCTTAGCGGGGGCAAATATAGACACAGATACGCAGTATTTT
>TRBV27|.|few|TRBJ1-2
CASSPAGGWYTF
TGTGCCAGCAGTCCGGCCGGGGGGTGGTACACCTTC
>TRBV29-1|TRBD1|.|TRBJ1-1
CSVRGARQGASTEAFF
TGCAGCGTCCGGGGGGCAAGACAGGGGGCGAGCACTGAAGCTTTCTTT
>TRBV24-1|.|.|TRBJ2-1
CATSDRWGGQFF
TGTGCCACCAGTGATCGTTGGGGTGGGCAGTTCTTC
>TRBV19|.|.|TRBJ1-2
CASSSVSGAPNYGYTF
TGTGCCAGTAGTTCGGTATCCGGGGCGCCTAACTATGGCTACACCTTC
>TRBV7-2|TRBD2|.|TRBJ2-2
CASSLRAGERGELFF
TGTGCCAGCAGCTTGAGGGCGGGGGAGCGCGGGGAGCTGTTTTTT
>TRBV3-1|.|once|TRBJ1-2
CASSQVGRGYTF
TGTGCCAGCAGCCAAGTAGGCAGGGGCTACACCTTC
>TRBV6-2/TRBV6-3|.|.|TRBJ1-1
CASSYMNTEAFF
TGTGCCAGCAGTTACATGAACACTGAAGCTTTCTTT